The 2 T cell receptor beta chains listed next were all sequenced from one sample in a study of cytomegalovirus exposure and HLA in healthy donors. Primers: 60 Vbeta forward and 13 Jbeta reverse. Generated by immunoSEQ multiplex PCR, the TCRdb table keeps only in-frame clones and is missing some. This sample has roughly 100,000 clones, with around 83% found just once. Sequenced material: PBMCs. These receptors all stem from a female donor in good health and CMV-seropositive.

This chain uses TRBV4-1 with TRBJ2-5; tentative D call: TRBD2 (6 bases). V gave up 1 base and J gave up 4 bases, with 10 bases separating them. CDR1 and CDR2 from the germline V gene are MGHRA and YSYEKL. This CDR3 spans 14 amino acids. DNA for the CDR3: TGCGCCAGCAGCCAAGTGGCTAGCGTAGAGACCCAGTACTTC. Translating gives CASSQVASVETQYF.

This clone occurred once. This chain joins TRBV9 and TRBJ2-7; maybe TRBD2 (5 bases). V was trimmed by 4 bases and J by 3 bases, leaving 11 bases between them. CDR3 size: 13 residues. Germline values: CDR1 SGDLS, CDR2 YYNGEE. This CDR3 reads CASSSEGSYEQYF. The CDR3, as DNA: TGTGCCAGCAGCTCAGAGGGAAGCTACGAGCAGTACTTC.